This T cell receptor (beta chain) is from a study of shared clonotypes between healthy human individuals. Study observations and caveats: Represented genetic and exposure-history diversity was restricted by having few donors. Among several donors, roughly 5% of naive CD4 clonotypes were found in common.

Libraries were prepared by immunoSEQ multiplex PCR; TCRdb keeps only in-frame clonotypes and omits some of them. The data contain 560,000 or so clones, about 96% of them seen just once; the ten biggest clones take up around 0.1%. The naive CD8 fraction comprised CD45RO-negative cells positively selected for CCR7 and excluded terminally differentiated effector memory CD45RA+ cells. Every donor was a Caucasian adult from Nashville, Tennessee. This clone was seen a single time. What it recognizes is unknown. The V gene's germline CDR1 is LNHDA and CDR2 SQIVND (reference sequence). V shed 5 bases and J shed 0 bases, with 8 bases lying between them. This CDR3 region has 14 residues.

Sequencing used naive CD8+ T cells sorted from blood. This sequence was found in a woman in her 30s in good health. The chain is built from TRBV19 and TRBJ1-5; D unresolved. CDR3: CASSWGISNQPQHF. CDR3 in DNA: TGTGCCAGTAGTTGGGGTATTAGCAATCAGCCCCAGCATTTT.